Listed below are T cell receptor beta chains from one sample, sequenced in a study of cytomegalovirus exposure and HLA in healthy donors. Assay used: immunoSEQ multiplex PCR; TCRdb lists only in-frame clones, some missing. Here the sample spans 100,000 to 150,000 clones, 74% being singletons. The sample taken for sequencing was PBMCs. The receptors come from a male donor in good health and CMV-seronegative. The CDR3 runs from the conserved cysteine through the conserved F or W. The D gene is left open where the match is weak. Clone size is given for some rows only: seen once, a few or many times, or a class if the clone is expanded.

V gene	clone size	D gene	J gene	CDR3 DNA	CDR3 protein
TRBV28	NA	NA	TRBJ1-2	TGTGCCAGCAGCCAACGTACAGGGAACTATGGCTACACCTTC	CASSQRTGNYGYTF
TRBV27	NA	NA	TRBJ2-7	TGTGCCAGCAGTTTATCGGAGGCCTACGAGCAGTACTTC	CASSLSEAYEQYF
TRBV13	once	NA	TRBJ2-7	TGTGCCAGCAGCTCCCGGACTGCTTACGAGCAGTACTTC	CASSSRTAYEQYF
TRBV6-5	NA	NA	TRBJ2-1	TGTGCCAGCAGTTACGGGCCCGGGGGTCACAATGAGCAGTTCTTC	CASSYGPGGHNEQFF
TRBV28	NA	TRBD1	TRBJ2-5	TGTGCCAGCACCCAAGGACAGGGGGCCGGGGAGACCCAGTACTTC	CASTQGQGAGETQYF
TRBV13	NA	NA	TRBJ1-3	TGTGCCAGCAGCCTAAACTCTGGAAACACCATATATTTT	CASSLNSGNTIYF
TRBV6-6	NA	NA	TRBJ2-5	TGTGCCAGCAGTTGGGGGGCCCAGTACTTC	CASSWGAQYF
TRBV9	NA	TRBD2	TRBJ2-2	TGTGCCAGCGCCAGCCTTACTAGCGGAGCGAACACCGGGGAGCTGTTTTTT	CASASLTSGANTGELFF
TRBV9	few	TRBD1	TRBJ1-6	TGTGCCAGCAGCGTAGCTGGGACAGATAATTCACCCCTCCACTTT	CASSVAGTDNSPLHF
TRBV4-1	NA	NA	TRBJ2-7	TGCGCCAGCAGGGCAGATCAGGGGGGAGCGAGGTACGAGCAGTACTTC	CASRADQGGARYEQYF
TRBV14	NA	NA	TRBJ1-1	TGTGCCAGCAGCCAAGACAGGGGGAACACTGAAGCTTTCTTT	CASSQDRGNTEAFF
TRBV7-2	NA	TRBD2	TRBJ2-3	TGTGCCAGCAGCCAACGGGCGGGGGGGAAGAGCACAGATACGCAGTATTTT	CASSQRAGGKSTDTQYF
TRBV7-9	once	NA	TRBJ1-1	TGTTCCAGCATCAAGGGGGTTTCGAACACTGAAGCTTTCTTT	CSSIKGVSNTEAFF
TRBV2	NA	NA	TRBJ1-4	TGTGCCAGCAGTGAGGGCAGGGCGAGTGAAAAACTGTTTTTT	CASSEGRASEKLFF
TRBV6-1	NA	TRBD1	TRBJ1-4	TGTGCCAGCAGTGGGACAGGGGGCAGGGAAAAACTGTTTTTT	CASSGTGGREKLFF
TRBV6-1	NA	TRBD2	TRBJ2-1	TGTGCCAGCACCCTAGCGGGGGGGCAAGTTGAGCAGTTCTTC	CASTLAGGQVEQFF
TRBV30	NA	TRBD2	TRBJ2-7	TGTGCCTGGAGTGGGGGACTAGCCGGCTACGAGCAGTACTTC	CAWSGGLAGYEQYF
TRBV7-2	NA	NA	TRBJ1-1	TGTGCCAGCAACTCTCCTAGCCCGGTGGGCACTGAAGCTTTCTTT	CASNSPSPVGTEAFF
TRBV18	once	NA	TRBJ1-1	TGTGCCAGCTCACCATCCTCTGAAGCTTTCTTT	CASSPSSEAFF
TRBV5-6	NA	TRBD1	TRBJ1-5	TGTGCCAGCAGCAAGATGACAGGGGAGAATCAGCCCCAGCATTTT	CASSKMTGENQPQHF
TRBV7-9	once	NA	TRBJ2-1	TGTTCCAGCAGCTTAGAACCAGGTCTTGAGCAGTTCTTC	CSSSLEPGLEQFF
TRBV5-1	NA	TRBD1	TRBJ2-5	TGCGCCAGCAGCCCCCGACAGGGGAGACAAGAGACCCAGTACTTC	CASSPRQGRQETQYF
TRBV9	NA	NA	TRBJ1-1	TGTGCCAGCAGCACCGGTGGAGGGACGGTTGAAGCTTTCTTT	CASSTGGGTVEAFF
TRBV4-2	once	NA	TRBJ1-4	TGTGCCAGCAGCCAAGTTCAGGGGATTACTAATGAAAAACTGTTTTTT	CASSQVQGITNEKLFF
TRBV6-1	NA	NA	TRBJ1-2	TGTGCCAGCAGTGAACCGTACAGTTTCGGCGGCTACACCTTC	CASSEPYSFGGYTF
TRBV14	NA	NA	TRBJ2-5	TGTGCCAGCAGCCAAGATGCGTGGTACCAAGAGACCCAGTACTTC	CASSQDAWYQETQYF
TRBV30	NA	NA	TRBJ1-1	TGTGCCTGGAGTGTACAAACGAACACTGAAGCTTTCTTT	CAWSVQTNTEAFF
TRBV7-9	NA	TRBD2	TRBJ2-1	TGTGCCAGCAGTTTGGGACTAGCGGGAGTTAATGAGCAGTTCTTC	CASSLGLAGVNEQFF
TRBV28	NA	NA	TRBJ1-2	TGTGCCAGCAGTTCCTATCTTCATGATCGCTATGGCTACACCTTC	CASSSYLHDRYGYTF
TRBV7-6	NA	NA	TRBJ1-1	TGTGCCAGCAGCTTAATATGGGGCTCTGAAGCTTTCTTT	CASSLIWGSEAFF
TRBV27	NA	NA	TRBJ2-5	TGTGCCAGCAGTCCAGACGGGTCGTACCAAGAGACCCAGTACTTC	CASSPDGSYQETQYF